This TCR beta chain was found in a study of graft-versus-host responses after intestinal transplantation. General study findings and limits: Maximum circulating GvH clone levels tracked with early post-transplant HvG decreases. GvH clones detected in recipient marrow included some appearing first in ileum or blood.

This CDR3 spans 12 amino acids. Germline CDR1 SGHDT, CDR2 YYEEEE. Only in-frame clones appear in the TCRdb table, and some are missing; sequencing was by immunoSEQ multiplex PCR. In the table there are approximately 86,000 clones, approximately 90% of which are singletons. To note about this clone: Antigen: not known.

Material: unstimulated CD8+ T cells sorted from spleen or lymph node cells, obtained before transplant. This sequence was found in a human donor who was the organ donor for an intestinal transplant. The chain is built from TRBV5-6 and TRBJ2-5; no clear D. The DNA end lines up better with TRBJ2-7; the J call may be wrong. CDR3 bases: TGTGCCAGCAGCCTCCACCCCTACGAGCAGTACTTC. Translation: CASSLHPYEQYF.